This T cell receptor beta chain came from a study of memory CD4+ T cells and cytomegalovirus serostatus. The germline V gene encodes CDR1 MDHEN and CDR2 SYDVKM. With V trimmed by 6 bases and J by 3 bases, 7 bases remained unmatched. This CDR3 is built from 15 residues. The sort gate was single viable CD3+CD4+CD8-CD45RO+ cells for memory CD4+ T cells. Sequencing used immunoSEQ multiplex PCR; TCRdb keeps in-frame clones, though not all of them. Of around 60,000 clones in the sample, around 82% were seen once. This sequence joins TRBV28 and TRBJ1-5, with 8 bases aligning to TRBD1. This sequence was found in an adult in good health and CMV-seronegative. Some clones in this sample may be carry-over from other donors' samples. The sequenced sample was memory CD4+ T cells from blood. Here the CDR3 reads CASRRQGLINQPQHF. The CDR3 nucleotides read TGTGCCAGCAGAAGACAGGGGCTTATCAATCAGCCCCAGCATTTT. Full variable domain (remainder filled in from reference TRBV28 and TRBJ1-5): DVKVTQSSRYLVKRTGEKVFLECVQDMDHENMFWYRQDPGLGLRLIYFSYDVKMKEKGDIPEGYSVSREKKERFSLILESASTNQTSMYLCASRRQGLINQPQHFGDGTRLSIL.